This T cell receptor beta chain derives from a study of T cells after yellow fever vaccination. UMIs and a universal primer site were added when TCR cDNA was made by 5'RACE template switching. Using its own MiXCR run on the 5' RACE reads, TCRdb lists one record per CDR3 protein. The sample records some 420,000 distinct CDR3 sequences, under 20% being singletons. CDR1 and CDR2 (germline): KGHDR, SFDVKD. V was trimmed by 2 bases and J by 11 bases, leaving 8 bases between them. The CDR3 has 12 amino acids. The sequence was obtained from a man between 18 and 35 years old who received the YFV17D yellow fever vaccine. V gene TRBV24-1 combines with J gene TRBJ1-4; D not certain. The sequencing here drew on PBMCs, taken before the yellow fever booster vaccination. For the CDR3, the DNA is TGTGCCACCAGTGATTACAGTGGGAAACTGTTTTTT. It yields the protein CATSDYSGKLFF.